This T cell receptor (beta chain) was identified in a study of shared clonotypes between healthy human individuals. Study-level background: The people who gave samples were a couple of women and a few men aged 18 to 49.

The germline V gene encodes CDR1 MRHNA and CDR2 SNTAGT. With 6 bases removed from V and 2 bases from J, the gap between germline ends came to 19 bases. The CDR3 consists of 16 residues. The protocol was immunoSEQ multiplex PCR, while the TCRdb copy is restricted to in-frame clones and leaves out a portion. The table records roughly 2 million clones, 85% to 95% of them present only once. Sequenced sample: naive CD4+ T cells sorted from blood. The subset is: CD45RA+ positively selected. The receptor comes from a man younger than 35 in good health. J is TRBJ2-5 and V is TRBV6-4; D unclear. The CDR3 DNA is TGTGCCAGCAGGGCCCACCGCCGGATTGGGCAAGAGACCCAGTACTTC. Encoded protein: CASRAHRRIGQETQYF.